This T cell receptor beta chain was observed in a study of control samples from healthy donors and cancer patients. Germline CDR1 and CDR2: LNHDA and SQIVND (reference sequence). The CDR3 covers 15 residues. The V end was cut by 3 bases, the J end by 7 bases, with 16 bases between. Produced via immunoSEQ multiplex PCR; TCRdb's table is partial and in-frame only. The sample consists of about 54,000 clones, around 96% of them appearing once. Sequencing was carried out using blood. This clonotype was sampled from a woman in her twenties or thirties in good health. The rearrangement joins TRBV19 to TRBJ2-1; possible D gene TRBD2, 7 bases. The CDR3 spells CASSIFGGGGNEQFF. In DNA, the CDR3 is TGTGCCAGTAGTATTTTCGGGGGAGGGGGGAATGAGCAGTTCTTC. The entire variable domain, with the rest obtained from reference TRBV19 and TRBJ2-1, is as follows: DGGITQSPKYLFRKEGQNVTLSCEQNLNHDAMYWYRQDPGQGLRLIYYSQIVNDFQKGDIAEGYSVSREKKESFPLTVTSAQKNPTAFYLCASSIFGGGGNEQFFGPGTRLTVL.